This T cell receptor (beta chain) was identified in a study of T cells after yellow fever vaccination. Study-wide context: Some fractions had low cell numbers, and these were prepared with SMART-Seq v4 Ultra Low Input.

TCRdb reanalysed the 5' RACE reads using MiXCR and keeps one entry per CDR3 protein. This table has about 340,000 distinct CDR3 sequences, 8.5% to 10% appearing once. Study-level results: Reappearance after the booster was observed for most primary-vaccination clones (more than 95% CD4, approximately 90% CD8).

Trimming shortened V by 0 bases and J by 5 bases, and 21 bases separated the two germline ends. The CDR3 has 18 amino acids. The germline V gene has CDR1 LGHNA and CDR2 YSLEER. This clonotype has ten or more counts. Antigen specificity is unknown. Sequences were derived from PBMCs, sampled on the day of the first yellow fever vaccination. This chain links TRBV4-3 with TRBJ2-3; D is possibly TRBD2 (7 bases). The source of this sequence is a man aged 18 to 30 who received the YFV17D yellow fever vaccine. The CDR3 coding sequence is TGCGCCAGCAGCCAAGATGTTGCGGGGGCCGTCGGACTAGATACGCAGTATTTT. This codes for CASSQDVAGAVGLDTQYF.